The entry that follows covers one T cell receptor (beta chain) sequence. An end of the junction does not agree with germline; a read error may underlie this. This sample is drawn from a study of Graves' ophthalmopathy and Graves' hyperthyroidism. The study amplified TCR beta CDR3 regions using RNA transcripts. A first-round RT-PCR used HTBI primers, followed by a second-round multiplex PCR. TCRdb re-derived calls from the multiplex PCR reads in MiXCR, one entry per CDR3 protein. The sample holds around 520,000 distinct CDR3 sequences, under 45% seen once. The CDR3 runs 14 residues. The V gene's germline CDR1 is SGHKS and CDR2 YYEKEE (reference sequence).

This receptor was taken from an adult man with Graves' hyperthyroidism. The sequencing sample was made of peripheral blood or thyroid tissue (not recorded which). The chain recombines TRBV5-5 with TRBJ1-2; the D gene is possibly TRBD1 (6 bases). The CDR3 sequence: CANSLVGGNYGYTF. The CDR3 region has the DNA TGTGCCAACAGCTTGGTAGGGGGGAACTATGGCTACACCTTC.